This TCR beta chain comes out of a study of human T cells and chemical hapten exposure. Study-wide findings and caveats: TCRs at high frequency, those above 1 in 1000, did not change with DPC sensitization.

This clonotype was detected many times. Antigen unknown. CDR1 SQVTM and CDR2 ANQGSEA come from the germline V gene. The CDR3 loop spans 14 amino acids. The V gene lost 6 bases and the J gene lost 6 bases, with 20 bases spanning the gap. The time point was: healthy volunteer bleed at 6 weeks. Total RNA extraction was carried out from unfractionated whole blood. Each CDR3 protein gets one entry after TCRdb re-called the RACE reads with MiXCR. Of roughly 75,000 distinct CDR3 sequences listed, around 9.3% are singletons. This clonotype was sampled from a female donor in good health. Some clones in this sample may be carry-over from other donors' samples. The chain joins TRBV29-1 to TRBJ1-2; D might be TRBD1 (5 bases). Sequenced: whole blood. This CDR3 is CSVVTDTPWNGYTF. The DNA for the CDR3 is TGCAGCGTAGTAACGGACACGCCGTGGAATGGCTACACCTTC.